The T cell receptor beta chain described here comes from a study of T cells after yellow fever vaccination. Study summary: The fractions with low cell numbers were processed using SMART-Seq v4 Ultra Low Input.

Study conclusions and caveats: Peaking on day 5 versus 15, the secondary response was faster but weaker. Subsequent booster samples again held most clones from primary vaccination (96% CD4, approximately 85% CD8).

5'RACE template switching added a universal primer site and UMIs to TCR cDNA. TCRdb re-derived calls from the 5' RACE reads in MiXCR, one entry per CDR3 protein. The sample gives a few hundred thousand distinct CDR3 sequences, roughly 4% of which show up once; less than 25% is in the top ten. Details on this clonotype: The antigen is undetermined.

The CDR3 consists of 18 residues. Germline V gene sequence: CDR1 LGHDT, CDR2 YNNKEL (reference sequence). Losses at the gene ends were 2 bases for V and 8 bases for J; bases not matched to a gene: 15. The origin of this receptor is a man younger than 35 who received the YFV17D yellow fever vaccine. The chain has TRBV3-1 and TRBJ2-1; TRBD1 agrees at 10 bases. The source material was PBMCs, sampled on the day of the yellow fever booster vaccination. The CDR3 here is CASSQSSGTGAPGYEQFF. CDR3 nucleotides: TGTGCCAGCAGCCAAAGCTCGGGGACAGGGGCCCCCGGGTATGAGCAGTTCTTC.